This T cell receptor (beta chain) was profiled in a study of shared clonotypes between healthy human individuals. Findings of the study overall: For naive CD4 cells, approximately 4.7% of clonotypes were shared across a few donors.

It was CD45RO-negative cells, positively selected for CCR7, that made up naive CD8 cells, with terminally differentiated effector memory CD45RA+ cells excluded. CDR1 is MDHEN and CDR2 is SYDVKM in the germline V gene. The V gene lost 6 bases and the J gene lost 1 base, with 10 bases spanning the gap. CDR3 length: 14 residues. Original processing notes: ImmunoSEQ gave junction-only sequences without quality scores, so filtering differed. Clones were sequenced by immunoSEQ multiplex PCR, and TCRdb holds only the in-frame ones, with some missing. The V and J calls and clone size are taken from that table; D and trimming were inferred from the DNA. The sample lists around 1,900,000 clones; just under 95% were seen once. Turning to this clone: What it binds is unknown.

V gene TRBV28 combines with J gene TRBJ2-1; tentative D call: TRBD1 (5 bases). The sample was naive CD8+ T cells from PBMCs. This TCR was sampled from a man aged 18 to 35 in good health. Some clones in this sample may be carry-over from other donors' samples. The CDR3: CASSRTPSYNEQFF. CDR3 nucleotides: TGTGCCAGCAGCCGGACACCGTCCTACAATGAGCAGTTCTTC.